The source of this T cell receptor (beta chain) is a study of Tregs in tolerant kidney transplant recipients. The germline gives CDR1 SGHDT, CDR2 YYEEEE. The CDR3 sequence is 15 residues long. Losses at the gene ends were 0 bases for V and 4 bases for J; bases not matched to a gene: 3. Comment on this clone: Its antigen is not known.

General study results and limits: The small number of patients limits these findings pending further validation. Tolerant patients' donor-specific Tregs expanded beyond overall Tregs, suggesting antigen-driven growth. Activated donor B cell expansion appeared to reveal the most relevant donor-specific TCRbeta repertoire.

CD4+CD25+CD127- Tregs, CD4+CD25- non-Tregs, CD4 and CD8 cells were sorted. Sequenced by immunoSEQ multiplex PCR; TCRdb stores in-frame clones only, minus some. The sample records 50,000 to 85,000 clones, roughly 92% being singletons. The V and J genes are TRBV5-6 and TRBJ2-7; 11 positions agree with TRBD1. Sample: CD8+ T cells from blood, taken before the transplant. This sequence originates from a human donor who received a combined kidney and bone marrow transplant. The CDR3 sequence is CASSLVGQGAYEQYF. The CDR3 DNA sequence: TGTGCCAGCAGCTTGGTTGGACAGGGGGCTTACGAGCAGTACTTC.